This TCR beta chain was documented in a study of control samples from healthy donors and cancer patients. Produced via immunoSEQ multiplex PCR; TCRdb's table is partial and in-frame only. The sample records roughly 130,000 clones, roughly 91% being singletons. Germline assignment: CDR1 KGHSH and CDR2 LQKENI. The CDR3 is made up of 15 amino acids. V was clipped by 3 bases and J by 8 bases, with 19 bases between them. The receptor comes from a man aged 50 to 60 with head and neck cancer. This rearrangement joins TRBV18 to TRBJ1-2, with a tentative D call TRBD1 (5 bases). Sequencing was done on a sample of PBMCs. The CDR3 sequence is CASSPQALRQGGYTF. DNA of the CDR3: TGTGCCAGCTCACCCCAGGCCTTACGCCAGGGCGGCTACACCTTC.